The rows below give T cell receptor beta chains drawn from one sample of a study of neoadjuvant anti-PD-1 for oral cavity cancer. Clones were sequenced by immunoSEQ multiplex PCR, and TCRdb holds only the in-frame ones, with some missing. The data hold about 16,000 clones, with roughly 70% observed a single time. Sequenced material: PBMCs, taken before nivolumab (anti-PD-1) treatment. The source is a person aged 35-79 years with oral cavity squamous cell carcinoma. Both conserved end residues are trimmed from each CDR3. Expanded clones get a size class; other rows say once, few or many, or leave the size out.

>TRBV28|TRBJ2-5|NA
ASSLGTSGEETQY
>TRBV5-4|TRBJ2-1|NA
ASRAGTSGGDEQF
>TRBV25-1|TRBJ2-4|NA
ASSPGTGGFENIQY
>TRBV29-1|TRBJ2-3|NA
SVEDVADTQY
>TRBV6-5|TRBJ2-5|NA
ASSYWGETQY
>TRBV7-9|TRBJ1-1|few
ASSPNWGLVEAF
>TRBV28|TRBJ1-2|NA
ASTQISSVREGYT
>TRBV5-3|TRBJ1-5|few
ARRKGQYSNQPQH
>TRBV30|TRBJ1-5|NA
AWSGMGSNQPQH
>TRBV5-1|TRBJ2-1|NA
ASSYLAGGGNEQF
>TRBV10-3|TRBJ1-2|few
AISGQQLYGYT
>TRBV5-6|TRBJ2-3|once
ASSLRTGVSADTQY
>TRBV19|TRBJ1-2|NA
ASSIGGLSIYGYT
>TRBV7-9|TRBJ2-7|NA
ASSLGGRVGEQY
>TRBV28|TRBJ2-1|once
ASSPPGTSSYEQF
>TRBV6-5|TRBJ1-1|NA
ASQTGVNTEAF
>TRBV15|TRBJ2-3|NA
ATSSLSQGDTQY
>TRBV28|TRBJ2-5|NA
ASSSPWEKETQY
>TRBV6-5|TRBJ1-1|NA
ASSLGGVGAF
>TRBV5-1|TRBJ2-5|once
ASSHTGDETQY
>TRBV5-1|TRBJ2-2|few
ASSPQTSDTGELF
>TRBV11-2|TRBJ1-2|few
ASTRGQGGHGYT
>TRBV5-1|TRBJ2-4|NA
ASRWSGGAENIQY
>TRBV13|TRBJ1-1|NA
ASSLEGRRNTEAF
>TRBV7-2|TRBJ2-7|once
ASSTPYVTYEQY
>TRBV11-2|TRBJ1-1|NA
ASRYLRGRRGTEAF
>TRBV28|TRBJ1-2|few
ASSGNSYT
>TRBV7-3|TRBJ2-4|NA
ASSLSGSQNIQY
>TRBV5-4|TRBJ2-1|NA
ASSPVIGSGAYEQF
>TRBV4-1|TRBJ2-1|NA
ASSHMGLAGHNEQF
>TRBV15|TRBJ1-5|NA
ATSGSGGNQPQH
>TRBV7-8|TRBJ1-4|NA
ASSLFPIRSGGEKLF
>TRBV5-4|TRBJ2-3|NA
ASSSGLAGGWADTQY
>TRBV9|TRBJ2-1|once
ASSLTGSPYNEQF
>TRBV5-4|TRBJ2-7|NA
ASSLRDEQY
>TRBV28|TRBJ1-1|few
ASSSLGVMNTEAF
>TRBV9|TRBJ2-6|NA
ASSVAGGRHPGANVLT
>TRBV4-1|TRBJ2-3|NA
ASSQPSERLAQY
>TRBV5-1|TRBJ2-1|few
ASSHDRPDSEQF
>TRBV4-2|TRBJ2-7|NA
ASSPGGSYIYEQY